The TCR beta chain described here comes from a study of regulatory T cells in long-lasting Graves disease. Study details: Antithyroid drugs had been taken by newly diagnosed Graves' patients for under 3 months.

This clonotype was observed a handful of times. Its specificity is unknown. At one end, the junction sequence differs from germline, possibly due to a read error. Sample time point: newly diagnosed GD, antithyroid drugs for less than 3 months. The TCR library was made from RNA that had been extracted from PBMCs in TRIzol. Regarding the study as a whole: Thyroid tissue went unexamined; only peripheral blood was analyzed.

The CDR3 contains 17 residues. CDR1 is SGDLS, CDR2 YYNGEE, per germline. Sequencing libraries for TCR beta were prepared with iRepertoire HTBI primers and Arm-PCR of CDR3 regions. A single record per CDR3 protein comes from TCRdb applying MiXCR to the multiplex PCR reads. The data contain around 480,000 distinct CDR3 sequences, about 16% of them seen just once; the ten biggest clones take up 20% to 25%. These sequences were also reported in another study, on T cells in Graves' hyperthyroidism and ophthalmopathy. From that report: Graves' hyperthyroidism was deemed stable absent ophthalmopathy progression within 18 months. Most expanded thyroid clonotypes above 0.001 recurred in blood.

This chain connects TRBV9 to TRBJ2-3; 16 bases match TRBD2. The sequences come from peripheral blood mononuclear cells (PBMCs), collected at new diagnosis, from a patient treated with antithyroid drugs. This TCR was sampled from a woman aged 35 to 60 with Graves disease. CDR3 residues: CASSARDGTSGGALLDF. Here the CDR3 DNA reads TGTGCCAGCAGCGCGCGGGACGGGACTAGCGGGGGGGCCCTCTTGGATTTT.